This entry lists 21 T cell receptor beta chains sequenced from one sample in a study of cytomegalovirus exposure and HLA in healthy donors. Sequenced by immunoSEQ multiplex PCR; TCRdb stores in-frame clones only, minus some. The table records 200,000 to 250,000 clones, about 90% of them present only once. The material sequenced was PBMCs. The receptors were gathered from a man between 18 and 29 years old in good health and CMV-seropositive.

The V and J genes are TRBV5-1 and TRBJ1-2, with D uncertain. CDR1 SGHRS and CDR2 YFSETQ come from the germline V gene. Between the trimmed V and J ends, which lost 0 bases and 5 bases, there was a span of 11 bases. The CDR3 is 14 residues long. The CDR3 region is CASSLDAGIYGYTF. CDR3 coding DNA: TGCGCCAGCAGCTTGGACGCGGGGATTTATGGCTACACCTTC. The full variable domain, its missing parts supplied by reference TRBV5-1 and TRBJ1-2, is KAGVTQTPRYLIKTRGQQVTLSCSPISGHRSVSWYQQTPGQGLQFLFEYFSETQRNKGNFPGRFSGRQFSNSRSEMNVSTLELGDSALYLCASSLDAGIYGYTFGSGTRLTVV.

This clone came up once. The CDR3 coding sequence is TGTGCCAGCGCCCTTGAGGACACTGAAGCTTTCTTT. Amino acids: CASALEDTEAFF. The V and J genes are TRBV28 and TRBJ1-1; D gene unclear. Germline-derived CDR1 and CDR2 are MDHEN and SYDVKM. The V end was cut by 8 bases, the J end by 3 bases, with 10 bases between. The length of the CDR3 is 12 residues.

This clone was recorded once. The V and J genes are TRBV7-9 and TRBJ2-7, with D perhaps TRBD2 (6 bases). V lost 1 base to trimming and J lost 0 bases, with 7 bases between them. CDR1 is SEHNR and CDR2 is FQNEAQ in the germline V gene (reference sequence). This CDR3 region has 14 residues. In DNA, the CDR3 is TGTGCCAGCAGCTTAGGTAGCGGCTCCTACGAGCAGTACTTC. Its translation: CASSLGSGSYEQYF.

V usage is TRBV6-6 and J usage is TRBJ2-2, with unresolved D. Between the trimmed V and J ends, which lost 5 bases and 4 bases, there was a span of 8 bases. This CDR3 contains 13 residues. Per the germline V gene, CDR1 is MNHNY and CDR2 is SVGAGI (reference sequence). The CDR3 loop is CASSRPGTGELFF. CDR3 nucleotides: TGTGCCAGCAGTAGACCGGGCACCGGGGAGCTGTTTTTT.

This sequence joins TRBV5-4 and TRBJ2-2; D uncertain. Germline V lookup: CDR1 SGHNT, CDR2 YYREEE (reference sequence). V gave up 0 bases and J gave up 2 bases, with 8 bases separating them. The CDR3 is made up of 15 amino acids. The CDR3 sequence is CASSLEVKNTGELFF. The CDR3 DNA reads as TGTGCCAGCAGCTTGGAGGTCAAAAACACCGGGGAGCTGTTTTTT.

V gene TRBV4-3 combines with J gene TRBJ1-3; the D gene is possibly TRBD1 (6 bases). The CDR3 sequence is 17 residues long. Germline assignment: CDR1 LGHNA and CDR2 YSLEER. Trimming took 0 bases from V and 4 from J, leaving 16 bases between them. The CDR3 DNA is TGCGCCAGCAGCCAAGATCATAGGGGGAAGGTGGGAAACACCATATATTTT. It codes for CASSQDHRGKVGNTIYF.

V usage is TRBV27 and J usage is TRBJ2-7; 7 positions match TRBD2. Germline V gene lookup returns CDR1 MNHEY and CDR2 SMNVEV (reference sequence). The CDR3 spans 15 residues. With 5 bases clipped from V and 3 bases from J, the junction kept 10 bases outside the gene matches. CDR3 protein: CASSPTLAVLYEQYF. The DNA of the CDR3 is TGTGCCAGCAGTCCGACGCTAGCGGTACTCTACGAGCAGTACTTC.

The V call is TRBV30, the J call TRBJ1-2; D call uncertain. V dropped 2 bases and J dropped 5 bases, with 12 bases sitting between them. The CDR3 has 13 amino acids. CDR1 GTSNPN and CDR2 SVGIG come from the germline V gene (reference sequence). The CDR3 sequence: CAWSRALEYGYTF. The CDR3 coding sequence is TGTGCCTGGAGTCGGGCGTTGGAGTATGGCTACACCTTC. Variable domain in full (rest from reference TRBV30 and TRBJ1-2): SQTIHQWPATLVQPVGSPLSLECTVEGTSNPNLYWYRQAAGRGLQLLFYSVGIGQISSEVPQNLSASRPQDRQFILSSKKLLLSDSGFYLCAWSRALEYGYTFGSGTRLTVV.

The V call is TRBV5-6, the J call TRBJ1-1; TRBD1 might be the D (5 bases). Trimming cost V 1 base and J 6 bases, with 13 bases left between them. This CDR3 is built from 14 residues. Germline CDR1 reads SGHDT; CDR2 reads YYEEEE. The CDR3 sequence is CASSLQGVWAEAFF. CDR3 sequence (DNA): TGTGCCAGCAGCTTGCAGGGTGTTTGGGCTGAAGCTTTCTTT. The complete variable domain, with remaining parts taken from reference TRBV5-6 and TRBJ1-1, reads DAGVTQSPTHLIKTRGQQVTLRCSPKSGHDTVSWYQQALGQGPQFIFQYYEEEERQRGNFPDRFSGHQFPNYSSELNVNALLLGDSALYLCASSLQGVWAEAFFGQGTRLTVV.

The CDR3 loop is CAWTSGVAYEQYF. In nucleotides, the CDR3 is TGTGCCTGGACTTCGGGAGTGGCCTACGAGCAGTACTTC. The chain recombines TRBV30 with TRBJ2-7; D possibly corresponds to TRBD2 (6 bases). V lost 4 bases and J lost 2, with 12 bases in between. Germline V lookup: CDR1 GTSNPN, CDR2 SVGIG (reference sequence). The CDR3 is 13 amino acids. The variable domain in full, with the rest retrieved from reference TRBV30 and TRBJ2-7, is SQTIHQWPATLVQPVGSPLSLECTVEGTSNPNLYWYRQAAGRGLQLLFYSVGIGQISSEVPQNLSASRPQDRQFILSSKKLLLSDSGFYLCAWTSGVAYEQYFGPGTRLTVT.

The chain joins TRBV5-6 to TRBJ2-1; the match to TRBD2 covers 7 bases. Losses at the gene ends were 2 bases for V and 8 bases for J; bases not matched to a gene: 10. The CDR3 consists of 15 residues. Germline values: CDR1 SGHDT, CDR2 YYEEEE. The CDR3 DNA follows: TGTGCCAGCAGCTTAGGTGGGGGGGGACGCGATGAGCAGTTCTTC. Amino acid sequence: CASSLGGGGRDEQFF.

The chain has TRBV6-1 and TRBJ2-1, with 9 bases identical to TRBD2. The V gene's germline CDR1 is MNHNS and CDR2 SASEGT. The CDR3 length is 15 residues. V gave up 2 bases and J gave up 6 bases; unmatched junction bases: 5. CDR3 amino acids: CASSESSGSGNEQFF. DNA of the CDR3: TGTGCCAGCAGTGAAAGTAGCGGGAGTGGCAATGAGCAGTTCTTC.

The chain combines TRBV6-1 with TRBJ1-1; TRBD1 matches at 8 bases. V lost 1 base and J lost 8; bases outside the gene matches: 9. The V gene's germline CDR1 is MNHNS and CDR2 SASEGT. The CDR3 consists of 15 residues. This chain's CDR3 is CASSEEAGGALEAFF. CDR3 nucleotide sequence: TGTGCCAGCAGTGAAGAGGCAGGGGGCGCTTTGGAAGCTTTCTTT.

The chain links TRBV4-2 to TRBJ2-7; D perhaps matches TRBD2 (6 bases). The germline gives CDR1 LGHNA, CDR2 YNFKEQ. V was cut by 1 base and J by 2 bases, with 15 bases left in between. The CDR3 totals 16 residues. The CDR3 sequence is CASSQGRGLLAYEQYF. The CDR3 bases are TGTGCCAGCAGCCAAGGGCGTGGACTATTAGCCTACGAGCAGTACTTC.

This chain uses TRBV4-2 with TRBJ2-7, with 9 positions matching TRBD2. After removal of 0 bases from V and 7 bases from J, the junction contained 7 bases not matched to a gene. The germline V gene has CDR1 LGHNA and CDR2 YNFKEQ. CDR3 length equals 15 residues. The CDR3 nucleotides are TGTGCCAGCAGCCAAGATGCTAGCGGGAAGCAGGAGCAGTACTTC. As protein: CASSQDASGKQEQYF.

The J gene is TRBJ2-7, the V gene TRBV5-6, with TRBD1 as a possible D gene (6 bases). Germline values: CDR1 SGHDT, CDR2 YYEEEE. The CDR3 contains 13 residues. Trimming shortened V by 2 bases and J by 3 bases, and 9 bases separated the two germline ends. CDR3 bases: TGTGCCAGCAGCTTCGGGACACACTACGAGCAGTACTTC. Translation gives CASSFGTHYEQYF.

The CDR3 DNA reads as TGTGCCAGCAGCCAAACAGGGGCTAAAGAGACCCAGTACTTC. Translating gives CASSQTGAKETQYF. This chain joins TRBV11-3 and TRBJ2-5; TRBD1 aligns across 7 bases. Germline CDR1 reads SGHNT; CDR2 reads YENEEA. The CDR3 spans 14 residues. With 5 bases clipped from V and 3 bases from J, the junction kept 6 bases outside the gene matches.

For the CDR3, the DNA is TGTGCCAGCAGCAACGGGCCCTACAATGAGCAGTTCTTC. Its translation is CASSNGPYNEQFF. The chain recombines TRBV11-2 with TRBJ2-1; D uncertain. CDR1 is SGHAT, CDR2 FQNNGV, per germline. The CDR3 has 13 amino acids. Between the trimmed V and J ends, which lost 5 bases and 2 bases, there was a span of 7 bases.

The chain recombines TRBV11-1 with TRBJ2-7, with D maybe TRBD2 (6 bases). The CDR3 contains 13 residues. Germline assignment: CDR1 SGHAT and CDR2 FQDESV (reference sequence). Deletions cut 5 bases from V and 6 bases from J, with 14 bases between. The DNA of the CDR3 is TGTGCCAGCAGCCCAGCCCACGGGGGCGAGCAGTACTTC. Translated: CASSPAHGGEQYF.

J is TRBJ2-2 and V is TRBV9, with D maybe TRBD2 (5 bases). The ends were cut back, 3 bases at V and 7 bases at J, with 16 bases in the middle. Looked up from germline, CDR1 is SGDLS and CDR2 is YYNGEE. The CDR3 totals 15 residues. CDR3 sequence (DNA): TGTGCCAGCAGCGAGGCGGACTTACACCTCGGGGAGCTGTTTTTT. Translated: CASSEADLHLGELFF.

Concerning this clone: This same CDR3 is encoded by further DNA sequences in the sample. CDR3 DNA sequence: TGTGCCAGCAGCTTCCAGGGGAGCACTGAAGCTTTCTTT. Translated: CASSFQGSTEAFF. The chain carries TRBV7-3 and TRBJ1-1; D possibly corresponds to TRBD1 (6 bases). The germline gives CDR1 SGHTA, CDR2 FQGTGA. The CDR3 contains 13 residues. V gave up 3 bases and J gave up 4 bases, with 9 bases separating them.